This TCR beta chain was sequenced in a study of blood T cell repertoires in COVID-19. Overall study context: Italy, Spain and the United States were the sources of the convalescent and acute COVID-19 samples. PBMCs, B-cell-depleted T cells, or T cells were the source of the cDNA or gDNA that made up the material.

Per the study methods: Researchers report that nucleated cell counts were estimated from reference gene primer amplification. Profiled with immunoSEQ multiplex PCR; TCRdb holds only in-frame clones, not every one. V and J calls and clone size follow that table, whereas D and trimming were derived from the DNA. The sample comprises 120,000 or so clones, 70% to 90% of which are singletons, and 3.6% rests with the top ten. Germline CDR1 reads MGHDK; CDR2 reads SYGVNS. This CDR3 spans 16 amino acids. V shed 1 base and J shed 3 bases, with 15 bases lying between them. The chain combines TRBV25-1 with TRBJ1-2; no definite D call. The sequence derives from a woman aged 55-70 years with acute or convalescent COVID-19. The sample comprised peripheral blood. CDR3 in DNA: TGTGCCAGCAGTGAATTGGTCAAACCCGGTGACTATGGCTACACCTTC. As protein: CASSELVKPGDYGYTF.